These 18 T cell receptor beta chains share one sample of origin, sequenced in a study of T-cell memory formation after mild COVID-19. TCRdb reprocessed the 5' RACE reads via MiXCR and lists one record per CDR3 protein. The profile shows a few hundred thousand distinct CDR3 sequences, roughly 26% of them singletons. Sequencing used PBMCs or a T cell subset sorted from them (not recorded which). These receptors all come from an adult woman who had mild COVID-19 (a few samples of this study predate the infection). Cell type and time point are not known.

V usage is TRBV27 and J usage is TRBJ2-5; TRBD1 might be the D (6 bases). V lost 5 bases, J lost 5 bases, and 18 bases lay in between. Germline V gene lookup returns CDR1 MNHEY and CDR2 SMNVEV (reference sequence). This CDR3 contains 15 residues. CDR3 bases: TGTGCCAGCAGTATACTCGTTGGGGGCTGGGAGACCCAGTACTTC. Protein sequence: CASSILVGGWETQYF.

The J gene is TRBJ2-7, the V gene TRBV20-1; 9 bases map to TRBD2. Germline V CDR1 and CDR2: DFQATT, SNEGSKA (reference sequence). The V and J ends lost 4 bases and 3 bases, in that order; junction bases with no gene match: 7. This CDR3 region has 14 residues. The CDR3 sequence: CSATGRLADYEQYF. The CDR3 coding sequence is TGCAGTGCTACAGGCAGACTAGCGGACTACGAGCAGTACTTC.

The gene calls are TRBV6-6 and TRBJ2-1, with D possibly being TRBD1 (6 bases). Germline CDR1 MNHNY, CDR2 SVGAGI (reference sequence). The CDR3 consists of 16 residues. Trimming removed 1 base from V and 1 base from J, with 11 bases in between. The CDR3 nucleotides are TGTGCCAGCAGTTACTTCCGGGACATTTCCTACAATGAGCAGTTCTTC. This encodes CASSYFRDISYNEQFF.

CDR3 loop: CAMGTSNTGELFF. For the CDR3, the DNA is TGTGCCATGGGGACATCGAACACCGGGGAGCTGTTTTTT. This chain joins TRBV2 and TRBJ2-2; weak D call: TRBD1 (6 bases). V was clipped by 10 bases and J by 0 bases, with 9 bases between them. The CDR3 is 13 residues long. Germline V gene sequence: CDR1 SNHLY, CDR2 FYNNEI.

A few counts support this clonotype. The CDR3 protein is CASSQDRGPQHF. As DNA, the CDR3 is TGTGCCAGCAGCCAAGATCGAGGGCCCCAGCATTTT. The chain uses TRBV3-1 and TRBJ1-5; D is unresolved. This CDR3 comprises 12 residues. Trimming stripped 0 bases from V and 9 bases from J, with 6 bases between. Germline assignment: CDR1 LGHDT and CDR2 YNNKEL (reference sequence). Using reference TRBV3-1 and TRBJ1-5 for the parts outside the CDR3, the full variable domain is DTAVSQTPKYLVTQMGNDKSIKCEQNLGHDTMYWYKQDSKKFLKIMFSYNNKELIINETVPNRFSPKSPDKAHLNLHINSLELGDSAVYFCASSQDRGPQHFGDGTRLSIL.

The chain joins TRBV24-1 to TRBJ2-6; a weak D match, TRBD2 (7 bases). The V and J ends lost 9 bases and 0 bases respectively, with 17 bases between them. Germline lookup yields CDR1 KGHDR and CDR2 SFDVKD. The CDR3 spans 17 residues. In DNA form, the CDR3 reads TGTGCCACCGGAAGGGGGGGTATTGGCTCTGGGGCCAACGTCCTGACTTTC. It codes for CATGRGGIGSGANVLTF.

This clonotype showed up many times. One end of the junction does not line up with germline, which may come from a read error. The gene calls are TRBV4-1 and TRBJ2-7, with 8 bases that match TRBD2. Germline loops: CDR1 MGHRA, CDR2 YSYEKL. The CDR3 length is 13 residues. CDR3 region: CASSPGLAYEQYF. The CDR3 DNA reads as TGTGCCAGCAGTCCGGGACTAGCCTACGAGCAGTACTTC.

This chain's CDR3 is CASSYSRDSGLPHNEQFF. The CDR3 DNA follows: TGTGCCAGCAGTTACTCGAGAGATAGCGGGCTACCCCACAATGAGCAGTTCTTC. The rearrangement uses TRBV6-2 or TRBV6-3 and TRBJ2-1; 7 bases are a match to TRBD2. Trimming at V came to 0 bases and at J to 5 bases, leaving 13 bases not matched to a gene. Germline CDR1 and CDR2: MNHEY and SVGEGT. The CDR3 spans 18 residues.

The CDR3 reads CASSLGGKSSDIQYF. CDR3 sequence (DNA): TGTGCCAGCAGTCTTGGGGGGAAGTCTTCAGACATTCAGTACTTC. The V call is TRBV6-5, the J call TRBJ2-4, with D tentatively TRBD2 (6 bases). The germline V gene encodes CDR1 MNHEY and CDR2 SVGAGI. The CDR3 consists of 15 residues. Trimming shortened V by 5 bases and J by 8 bases, and 19 bases separated the two germline ends.

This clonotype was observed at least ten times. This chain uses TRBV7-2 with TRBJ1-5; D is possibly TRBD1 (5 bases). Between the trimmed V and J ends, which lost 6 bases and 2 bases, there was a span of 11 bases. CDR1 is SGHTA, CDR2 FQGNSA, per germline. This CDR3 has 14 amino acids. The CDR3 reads CASSLGVGNQPQHF. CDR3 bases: TGTGCCAGCAGTCTGGGGGTGGGCAATCAGCCCCAGCATTTT. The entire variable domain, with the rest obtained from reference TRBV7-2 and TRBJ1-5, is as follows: GAGVSQSPSNKVTEKGKDVELRCDPISGHTALYWYRQSLGQGLEFLIYFQGNSAPDKSGLPSDRFSAERTGGSVSTLTIQRTQQEDSAVYLCASSLGVGNQPQHFGDGTRLSIL.

CDR3 nucleotide sequence: TGTGCCAGCAGAAACGACAGGGCGGGTGGCTACACCTTC. It yields the protein CASRNDRAGGYTF. The gene calls are TRBV6-5 and TRBJ1-2, with 7 positions matching TRBD1. The trim removed 6 bases at V and 7 bases at J, leaving 8 bases unmatched. Germline CDR1 reads MNHEY; CDR2 reads SVGAGI. The CDR3 length is 13 residues.

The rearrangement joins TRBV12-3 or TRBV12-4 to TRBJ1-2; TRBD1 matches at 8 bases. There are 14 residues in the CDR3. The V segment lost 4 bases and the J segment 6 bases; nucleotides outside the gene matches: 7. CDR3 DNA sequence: TGTGCCAGCAGTTCTGACAGGGGACTCAATGGCTACACCTTC. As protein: CASSSDRGLNGYTF.

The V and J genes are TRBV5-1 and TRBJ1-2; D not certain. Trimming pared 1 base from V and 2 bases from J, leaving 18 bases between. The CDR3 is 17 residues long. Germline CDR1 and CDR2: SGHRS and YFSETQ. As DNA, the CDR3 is TGCGCCAGCAGCTTGAACCCCTCCCTGGCAGCCAACTATGGCTACACCTTC. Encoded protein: CASSLNPSLAANYGYTF.

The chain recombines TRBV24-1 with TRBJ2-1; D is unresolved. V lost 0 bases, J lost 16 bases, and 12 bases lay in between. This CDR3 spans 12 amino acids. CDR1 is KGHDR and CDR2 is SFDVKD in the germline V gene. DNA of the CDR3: TGTGCCACCAGTGATTTGGCCGGTATGCGCTTCTTC. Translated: CATSDLAGMRFF.

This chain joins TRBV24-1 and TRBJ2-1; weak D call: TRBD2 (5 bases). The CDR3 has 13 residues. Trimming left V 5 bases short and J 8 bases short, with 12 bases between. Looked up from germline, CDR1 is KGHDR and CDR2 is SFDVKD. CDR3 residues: CATSGPGVYEQFF. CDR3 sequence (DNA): TGTGCCACCAGTGGGCCCGGGGTCTATGAGCAGTTCTTC.

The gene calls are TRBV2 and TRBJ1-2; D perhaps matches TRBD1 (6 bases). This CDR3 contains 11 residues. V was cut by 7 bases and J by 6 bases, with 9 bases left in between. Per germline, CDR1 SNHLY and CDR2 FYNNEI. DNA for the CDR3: TGTGCCAGCATCGGGGGCAATGGCTACACCTTC. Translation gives CASIGGNGYTF.

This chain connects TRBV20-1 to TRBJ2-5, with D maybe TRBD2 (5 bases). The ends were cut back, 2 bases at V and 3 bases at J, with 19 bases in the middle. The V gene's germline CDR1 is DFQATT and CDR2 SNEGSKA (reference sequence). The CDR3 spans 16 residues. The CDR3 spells CSARNLLRRAKETQYF. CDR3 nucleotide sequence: TGCAGTGCTAGAAACCTCCTGCGGCGGGCGAAAGAGACCCAGTACTTC.

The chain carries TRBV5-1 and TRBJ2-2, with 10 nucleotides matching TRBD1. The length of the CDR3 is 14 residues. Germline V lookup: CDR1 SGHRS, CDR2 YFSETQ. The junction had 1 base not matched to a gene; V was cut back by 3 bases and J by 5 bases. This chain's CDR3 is CASSWDRGTGELFF. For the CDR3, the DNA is TGCGCCAGCAGCTGGGACAGGGGTACCGGGGAGCTGTTTTTT. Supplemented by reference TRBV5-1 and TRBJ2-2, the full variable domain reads KAGVTQTPRYLIKTRGQQVTLSCSPISGHRSVSWYQQTPGQGLQFLFEYFSETQRNKGNFPGRFSGRQFSNSRSEMNVSTLELGDSALYLCASSWDRGTGELFFGEGSRLTVL.